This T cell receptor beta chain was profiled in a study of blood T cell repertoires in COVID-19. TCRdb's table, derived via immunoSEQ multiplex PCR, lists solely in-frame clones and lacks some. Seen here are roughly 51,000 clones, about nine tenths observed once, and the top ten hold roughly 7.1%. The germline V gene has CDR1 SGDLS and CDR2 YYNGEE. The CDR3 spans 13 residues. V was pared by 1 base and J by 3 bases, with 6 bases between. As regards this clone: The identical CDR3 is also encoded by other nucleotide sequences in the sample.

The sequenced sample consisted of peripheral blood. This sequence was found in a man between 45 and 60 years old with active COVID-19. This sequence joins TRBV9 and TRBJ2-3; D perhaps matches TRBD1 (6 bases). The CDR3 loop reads CASSVQGTDTQYF. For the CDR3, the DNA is TGTGCCAGCAGCGTACAGGGGACAGATACGCAGTATTTT.